This TCR beta chain came from a study of blood T cell repertoires in COVID-19. Whole-study context: The origin of the acute and convalescent COVID-19 samples was the United States, Italy and Spain. The analysed material was cDNA or gDNA that came from T cells, B-cell-depleted T cells, or PBMCs.

Per the original methods: Reference gene primer amplification gave nucleated cell count estimates. The method was immunoSEQ multiplex PCR; TCRdb's version includes in-frame clones alone and lacks a portion of them. V, J and clone size derive from that table, while D and trimming were established from the DNA sequence. This sample has about 210,000 clones, with around 90% found just once. There are 14 residues in the CDR3. Germline V lookup: CDR1 PRHDT, CDR2 FYEKMQ (reference sequence). V lost 6 bases and J 0 bases, leaving 12 bases between the germline ends. Specimen: peripheral blood. This chain connects TRBV13 to TRBJ2-7, with D perhaps matching TRBD2 (5 bases). The origin of this receptor is a man aged 18 to 35 with active or convalescent COVID-19. CDR3 in DNA: TGTGCCAGCAGGTACCGGGGTAGCTCCTACGAGCAGTACTTC. Translating gives CASRYRGSSYEQYF. The entire variable domain, with the rest obtained from reference TRBV13 and TRBJ2-7, is as follows: AAGVIQSPRHLIKEKRETATLKCYPIPRHDTVYWYQQGPGQDPQFLISFYEKMQSDKGSIPDRFSAQQFSDYHSELNMSSLELGDSALYFCASRYRGSSYEQYFGPGTRLTVT.